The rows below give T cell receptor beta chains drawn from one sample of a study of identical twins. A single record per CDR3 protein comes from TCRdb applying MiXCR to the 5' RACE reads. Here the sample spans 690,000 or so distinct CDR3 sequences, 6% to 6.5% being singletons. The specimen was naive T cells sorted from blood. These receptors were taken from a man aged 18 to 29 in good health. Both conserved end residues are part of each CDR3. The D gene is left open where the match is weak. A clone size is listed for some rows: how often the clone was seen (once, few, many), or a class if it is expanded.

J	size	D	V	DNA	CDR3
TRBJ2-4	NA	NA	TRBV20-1	TGCAGTGCTAGACCCGAAAACAGGGTTGACAAAAACATTCAGTACTTC	CSARPENRVDKNIQYF
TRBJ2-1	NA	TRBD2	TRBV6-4	TGTGCCAGCAGTGGGGGACTAGCGGGCGCCTATGAGCAGTTCTTC	CASSGGLAGAYEQFF
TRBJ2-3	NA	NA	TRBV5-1	TGCGCCAGTTGGGAGGACTCAATTCAGGGTACGCAGTATTTT	CASWEDSIQGTQYF
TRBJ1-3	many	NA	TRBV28	TGTGCCAGCGTCACGGCAAAACTAGCCCCTGGAAACACCATATATTTT	CASVTAKLAPGNTIYF
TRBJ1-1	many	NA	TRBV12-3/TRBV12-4	TGTGCCAGCAGTCCGTGGGGCACTGAAGCTTTCTTT	CASSPWGTEAFF
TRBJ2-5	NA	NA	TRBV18	TGTGCCAGCTCACCAATTGGGACAAGACCCGACCAAGAGACCCAGTACTTC	CASSPIGTRPDQETQYF
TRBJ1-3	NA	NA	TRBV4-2	TGTGCCAGCAGCCAACATTGGGAGAGAAACACCATATATTTT	CASSQHWERNTIYF
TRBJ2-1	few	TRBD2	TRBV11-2	TGTGCCAGCAGCTTAGGAGGGGGACTAGCGAGATTC	CASSLGGGLARF
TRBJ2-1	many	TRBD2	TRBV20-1	TGCAGTGCTTGGACTAGCGGGAGGGGTAATGAGCAGTTCTTC	CSAWTSGRGNEQFF
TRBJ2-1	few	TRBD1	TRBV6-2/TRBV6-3	TGTGCCAGCAGTTCCCCTTTACAGGGGCCGTTCTTC	CASSSPLQGPFF
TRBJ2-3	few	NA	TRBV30	TGTGCCTGGAGTGTACGGACACAGGGAGCTGATACGCAGTATTTT	CAWSVRTQGADTQYF
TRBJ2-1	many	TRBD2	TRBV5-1	TGCGCCAGCAGCTCCTCCCAGCTAGCGGGAGTTTTCGGAGATGAGCAGTTCTTC	CASSSSQLAGVFGDEQFF
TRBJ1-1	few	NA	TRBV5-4	TGTGCCAGCAGCTTGCCAGGGATTAACACTGAAGCTTTCTTT	CASSLPGINTEAFF
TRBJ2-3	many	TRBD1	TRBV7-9	TGTGCCAGCAGCTTAAATCAGGGGGAGAGAGATACGCAGTATTTT	CASSLNQGERDTQYF
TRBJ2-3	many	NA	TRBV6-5	TGTGCCAGCAGTTACTTCCGAGGAGGGCAGGATACGCAGTATTTT	CASSYFRGGQDTQYF
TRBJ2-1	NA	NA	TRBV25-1	TGTGCCAGCAGAGGAGGAGGGGGCGGCCGGGAGCAGTTCTTC	CASRGGGGGREQFF
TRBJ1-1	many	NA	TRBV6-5	TGTGCCAGCAGTTACCGTCACAGGGCGGGGTATGACACTGAAGCTTTCTTT	CASSYRHRAGYDTEAFF
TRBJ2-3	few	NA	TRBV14	TGTGCCAGCAGCGCCTACCCCCGCACAGATACGCAGTATTTT	CASSAYPRTDTQYF
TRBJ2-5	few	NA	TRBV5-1	TGCGCCAGCAGCTTGGAGGTGGCAGCGGGTCGAGAGACCCAGTACTTC	CASSLEVAAGRETQYF
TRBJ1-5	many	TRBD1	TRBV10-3	TGTGCCATCAGTGAGTCGGGACAGGGTCAGCCCCAGCATTTT	CAISESGQGQPQHF
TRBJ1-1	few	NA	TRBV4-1	TGCGCCAGCAGCCTTATTGAAGGGGTGAGCACTGAAGCTTTCTTT	CASSLIEGVSTEAFF
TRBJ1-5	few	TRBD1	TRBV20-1	TGCAGTGCTCTTCGACAGGGCCGGTGGGGTAATCAGCCCCAGCATTTT	CSALRQGRWGNQPQHF
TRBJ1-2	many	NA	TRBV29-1	TGCAGCTGCCAGGAGGCCTATGGCTACACCTTC	CSCQEAYGYTF
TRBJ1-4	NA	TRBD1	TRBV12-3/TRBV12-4	TGTGCCAGCAGTTCGGACAGGGGTCATGAAAAACTGTTTTTT	CASSSDRGHEKLFF
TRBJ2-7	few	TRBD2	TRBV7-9	TGTGCCAGCCAGCGGGACTACTACGAGCAGTACTTC	CASQRDYYEQYF
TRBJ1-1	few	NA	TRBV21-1	TGTGCCAGCAGCAAAGCGTTACAGGGGGCGGTCGCTGAAGCTTTCTTT	CASSKALQGAVAEAFF
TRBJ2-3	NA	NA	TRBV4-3	TGCGCCAGCAGCCAAGCTGGACCGGACGGCACAGATACGCAGTATTTT	CASSQAGPDGTDTQYF
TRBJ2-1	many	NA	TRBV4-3	TGCGCCAGCAGCCAAGATTTATGGACTGAGCAGTTCTTC	CASSQDLWTEQFF
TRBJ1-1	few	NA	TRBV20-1	TGCAGTGCTCCGAGAGCTATCGCTGAAGCTTTCTTT	CSAPRAIAEAFF
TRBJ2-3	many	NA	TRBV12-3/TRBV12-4	TGTGCCAGCAGTTCGAACTCCGCAGATACGCAGTATTTT	CASSSNSADTQYF
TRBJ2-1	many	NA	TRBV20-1	TGCAGTGCTAGGGCAGTTGGACATGAGCAGTTCTTC	CSARAVGHEQFF
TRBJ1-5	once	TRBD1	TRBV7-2	TGTGCCAGCAGCCAGGGGGGGACCAATCAGCCCCAGCATTTT	CASSQGGTNQPQHF
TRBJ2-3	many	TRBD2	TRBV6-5	TGTGCCAGCAGTTACTCACTAGCGGGAGGGAAGGCCGACACAGATACGCAGTATTTT	CASSYSLAGGKADTDTQYF
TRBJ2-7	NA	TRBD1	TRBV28	TGTGCCAGCACACAGGGGCCCGGCCGATACGAGCAGTACTTC	CASTQGPGRYEQYF
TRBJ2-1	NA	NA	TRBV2	TGTGCCAGCAGTGAAGCGTTGGCAGTAAACTACAATGAGCAGTTCTTC	CASSEALAVNYNEQFF
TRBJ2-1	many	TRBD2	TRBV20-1	TGCAGTGCTAGAGATACTAGCGGGAGGACCTACAATGAGCAGTTCTTC	CSARDTSGRTYNEQFF
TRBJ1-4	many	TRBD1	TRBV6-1	TGTGCCAGCAGGTCTACCGGGACAGGGGTTGAAAAACTGTTTTTT	CASRSTGTGVEKLFF
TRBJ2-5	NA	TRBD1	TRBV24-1	TGTGCCACCAGTGCGGGACAGGGCCGGGAGACCCAGTACTTC	CATSAGQGRETQYF
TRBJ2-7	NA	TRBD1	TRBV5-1	TGCGCCAGCAGCGACCGACAGGGCTACGAGCAGTACTTC	CASSDRQGYEQYF
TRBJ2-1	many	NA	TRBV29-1	TGCAGCGTGGATGGGGTGCAGTTCTTC	CSVDGVQFF
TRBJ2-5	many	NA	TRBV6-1	TGTGCCAGCAGTGAAGGGTACGGGAATCGGGAGACCCAGTACTTC	CASSEGYGNRETQYF